This is a list of T cell receptor beta chains from one sample in a study of T-cell memory formation after mild COVID-19. From the 5' RACE reads, TCRdb called clonotypes with MiXCR, one entry per CDR3 protein. Counted here are tens of thousands of distinct CDR3 sequences, approximately 7.6% occurring once; the ten biggest clones make up more than 1.2%. Sample: PBMCs or a T cell subset sorted from them (not recorded which). The origin of the receptors is a man aged 18 to 35 who had mild COVID-19 (a few samples of this study predate the infection). Cell type and time point are not known. CDR3s include the opening cysteine and the closing phenylalanine or tryptophan.

v_call	j_call	cdr3_aa
TRBV5-6	TRBJ1-2	CASSLDIRGYTF
TRBV7-2	TRBJ2-5	CASSSRRGYRSYQETQYF
TRBV2	TRBJ2-1	CASRQLAGGYNEQFF
TRBV10-2	TRBJ1-2	CASSESGDYGYTF
TRBV5-1	TRBJ2-5	CASSLAGGEETQYF
TRBV2	TRBJ1-5	CASSSGNQPQHF
TRBV7-3	TRBJ2-2	CASSKRPATGELFF
TRBV4-3	TRBJ2-5	CASSQRQGSQETQYF
TRBV29-1	TRBJ1-4	CSVGTQAANEKLFF
TRBV28	TRBJ2-1	CASSLDRGRNEQFF
TRBV7-3	TRBJ2-2	CASSSSNTGELFF
TRBV7-2	TRBJ1-2	CASSLVEGGGYTF
TRBV3-1	TRBJ2-1	CASSHGLAGSADNEQFF
TRBV29-1	TRBJ2-1	CSAIAGSSYNEQFF
TRBV20-1	TRBJ2-7	CSASEDRGREQYF
TRBV7-9	TRBJ2-4	CASSLDGGFQYF
TRBV2	TRBJ2-5	CASRVRQGARETQYF
TRBV24-1	TRBJ2-1	CATSDPGGTYNEQFF
TRBV20-1	TRBJ1-1	CSVPTTRQGLEAFF
TRBV7-7	TRBJ2-5	CASSLGTGAGETQYF
TRBV29-1	TRBJ2-5	CSVEEGSETQYF
TRBV7-9	TRBJ2-2	CAISLVRLANTGELFF
TRBV5-5	TRBJ2-1	CASSLTENEQFF
TRBV12-3/TRBV12-4	TRBJ2-3	CASSRRVDTQYF
TRBV9	TRBJ2-1	CASSVSRTSGGIYNEQFF
TRBV20-1	TRBJ1-3	CSARPGLGNTIYF
TRBV12-3/TRBV12-4	TRBJ2-1	CASSLSGSSYNEQFF
TRBV20-1	TRBJ2-5	CSAIPGGRETQYF
TRBV7-2	TRBJ2-7	CASSLALAGGVREQYF
TRBV7-2	TRBJ2-2	CASSLAQNSGGELFF
TRBV3-1	TRBJ2-1	CASRPWTSGDNEQFF
TRBV5-4	TRBJ2-1	CASSLGGFRGDNEQFF
TRBV6-5	TRBJ2-2	CASSYERYRVGTGELFF
TRBV4-3	TRBJ2-7	CASSQDARTAYEQYF
TRBV5-1	TRBJ2-2	CASSLGLADTGELFF
TRBV12-3/TRBV12-4	TRBJ2-7	CASSLGQGRNEQYF
TRBV5-1	TRBJ1-4	CASSSRGEKLFF
TRBV7-9	TRBJ2-1	CASGGYNEQFF
TRBV20-1	TRBJ1-1	CSAKTRDNIPKWCFF
TRBV4-3	TRBJ2-4	CASSQFSASGAVQYF
TRBV5-1	TRBJ2-3	CASSLPTTDTQYF
TRBV7-2	TRBJ1-5	CASSKGAGGQPQHF
TRBV5-1	TRBJ2-7	CASSLAGRDVDEQYF
TRBV4-2	TRBJ2-5	CASSHARGTQYF
TRBV29-1	TRBJ2-5	CSGRQGVETQYF